The rows below give T cell receptor beta chains drawn from one sample of a study of shared clonotypes between healthy human individuals. Some clones are missing from TCRdb's copy, which holds only in-frame ones; the method was immunoSEQ multiplex PCR. Here the sample spans over 1.4 million clones, around 95% being singletons. Sequenced input: naive CD4+ T cells sorted from blood. The receptors stem from a man younger than 45 in good health. CDR3s include the opening cysteine and the closing phenylalanine or tryptophan. A D gene is named only where the DNA matches it firmly. Clone size, where shown, is once, few, many, or a class for clones that have expanded.

>once|TRBV15|TRBJ1-2|-
TGTGCCACCAGCAGAGGTCAGAAGAACTATGGCTACACCTTC
CATSRGQKNYGYTF
>-|TRBV5-1|TRBJ1-5|-
TGCGCCAGCAGCTTTGGGGGTGTTTCGGGCAATCAGCCCCAGCATTTT
CASSFGGVSGNQPQHF
>-|TRBV18|TRBJ2-7|-
TGTGCCAGCTCACCGTCCCCCGATCCCGGAAGGTACTTC
CASSPSPDPGRYF
>once|TRBV29-1|TRBJ2-1|TRBD1
TGCAGCGGACAGAAGGACAGGGATTACAATGAGCAGTTCTTC
CSGQKDRDYNEQFF
>-|TRBV18|TRBJ2-7|TRBD1
TGTGCCAGCTCACCAGGGACAGGGGGACACCACGAGCAGTACTTC
CASSPGTGGHHEQYF
>-|TRBV5-1|TRBJ2-5|-
TGCGCCAGCAGCTTGGTCGGCCCAGAGACCCAGTACTTC
CASSLVGPETQYF
>-|TRBV5-4|TRBJ2-1|TRBD2
TGTGCCAGCAGCTTCTCCGGGAGGGAGTACAATGAGCAGTTCTTC
CASSFSGREYNEQFF
>-|TRBV28|TRBJ2-4|TRBD2
TGTGCCAGCAGTCGGCGAGCGGGAGGCAACAACATTCAGTACTTC
CASSRRAGGNNIQYF
>-|TRBV6-5|TRBJ1-1|TRBD1
TGTGCCAGCGGGAACAGGGGTTTTATCGCTGAAGCTTTCTTT
CASGNRGFIAEAFF
>-|TRBV4-1|TRBJ2-7|-
TGCGCCAGCAGCCAAGAGGGAACAGACGAGCAGTACTTC
CASSQEGTDEQYF
>-|TRBV15|TRBJ2-7|TRBD2
TGTGCCACCAGCAGAACTAGCGGTAGCTCCTACGAGCAGTACTTC
CATSRTSGSSYEQYF
>-|TRBV28|TRBJ2-5|-
TGTGCCAGCAGTTTCCCTAGGGGGGCGGGAGAGACCCAGTACTTC
CASSFPRGAGETQYF
>-|TRBV5-4|TRBJ2-3|TRBD2
TGTGCCAGCAGCTCAGGCGGGAGAAACGCAGATACGCAGTATTTT
CASSSGGRNADTQYF
>-|TRBV9|TRBJ1-3|-
TGTGCCAGCAGCGTAGGAGGGAGGCGCTCTGGAAACACCATATATTTT
CASSVGGRRSGNTIYF
>-|TRBV6-1|TRBJ2-5|-
TGTGCCAGCAGTGAAGTTAACAGCCTTCAAGAGACCCAGTACTTC
CASSEVNSLQETQYF
>-|TRBV29-1|TRBJ2-7|TRBD1
TGCAGCGTCACCGGGACAGGGGCTCGAGAGCAGTACTTC
CSVTGTGAREQYF
>-|TRBV6-5|TRBJ2-7|TRBD2
TGTGCCAGCAGTTACGGGGCGGGAGGGCCAACCCACGAGCAGTACTTC
CASSYGAGGPTHEQYF
>-|TRBV28|TRBJ2-7|TRBD2
TGTGCCAGCAGTAAACTAGCGGCGGCCTACGAGCAGTACTTC
CASSKLAAAYEQYF
>-|TRBV11-2|TRBJ2-2|TRBD1
TGTGCCAGCAGCTTGGGACAGGGGGCGCAGGTGTGGACCGGGGAGCTGTTTTTT
CASSLGQGAQVWTGELFF
>-|TRBV9|TRBJ2-1|TRBD2
TGTGCCAGCAGCCCGAGCGGGACCACCTACAATGAGCAGTTCTTC
CASSPSGTTYNEQFF
>-|TRBV28|TRBJ2-6|-
TGTGCATCCCGCTCTGGGGCCAACGTCCTGACTTTC
CASRSGANVLTF
>-|TRBV2|TRBJ2-1|-
TGTGCCAGCAGTGGAGGCGGCCTCTCCTACAATGAGCAGTTCTTC
CASSGGGLSYNEQFF
>-|TRBV5-1|TRBJ2-6|-
TGCGCCAGCAGCTTGGCCGCCGGCTCTGGGGCCAACGTCCTGACTTTC
CASSLAAGSGANVLTF
>-|TRBV11-2|TRBJ2-3|-
TGTGCCAGCAGCTTTCATAGCGAACCTTACACAGATACGCAGTATTTT
CASSFHSEPYTDTQYF
>-|TRBV7-9|TRBJ2-6|TRBD1
TGTGCCAGCAGCCGGACAGGGTCTGGGGCCAACGTCCTGACTTTC
CASSRTGSGANVLTF
>-|TRBV6-4|TRBJ2-7|-
TGTGCCAGCAGTGACAGGGGCCCGTACGAGCAGTACTTC
CASSDRGPYEQYF
>-|TRBV9|TRBJ2-1|TRBD1
TGTGCCAGCAGCCCCAGGGACAGGGGGGGGGCGAATGAGCAGTTCTTC
CASSPRDRGGANEQFF
>-|TRBV6-5|TRBJ2-7|TRBD1
TGTGCCAGCCGGGACAGGATGAACGAGCAGTACTTC
CASRDRMNEQYF
>-|TRBV10-1|TRBJ2-3|TRBD1
TGCGCCAGCAGGGAGGAGACAGGGGGCGCAGGCACAGATACGCAGTATTTT
CASREETGGAGTDTQYF
>-|TRBV11-2|TRBJ2-5|TRBD1
TGTGCCAGCAGCAGAACAGGGGCCTCTACAGGAGAGACCCAGTACTTC
CASSRTGASTGETQYF
>-|TRBV7-2|TRBJ2-7|-
TGTGCCAGCAGCCCTGGGGGAGCCCTGAACTACGAGCAGTACTTC
CASSPGGALNYEQYF
>-|TRBV9|TRBJ2-7|-
TGTGCCAGCAGCGTAGATGAAAGCCCCTACGAGCAGTACTTC
CASSVDESPYEQYF
>-|TRBV11-2|TRBJ2-1|TRBD2
TGTGCCAGCAGCTTAGGGAGGACTAGCGGGCGGGCCGGAAGGGATGAGCAGTTCTTC
CASSLGRTSGRAGRDEQFF
>-|TRBV5-4|TRBJ2-3|TRBD2
TGTGCCAGCAGCGGCGGGAGGAGCACAGATACGCAGTATTTT
CASSGGRSTDTQYF
>-|TRBV18|TRBJ2-7|TRBD2
TGTGCCAGCTCAGTAGTAGCGGGAGAGGCCTCCTACGAGCAGTACTTC
CASSVVAGEASYEQYF
>-|TRBV6-5|TRBJ2-5|-
TGTGCCAGCAGTTGGGCTTGGGGGGGCGAGACCCAGTACTTC
CASSWAWGGETQYF
>-|TRBV11-3|TRBJ2-7|TRBD1
TGTGCCAGCAGCTTAACAGGGGTTGAGACCGAGCAGTACTTC
CASSLTGVETEQYF
>-|TRBV11-2|TRBJ2-7|-
TGTGCCAGCAGCCGGAACGGCGGGGTAGCTCCCTACGAGCAGTACTTC
CASSRNGGVAPYEQYF
>-|TRBV5-1|TRBJ2-1|TRBD2
TGCGCCAGCAGCTTGACACTAGCGGGAGTAGCTGAGCAGTTCTTC
CASSLTLAGVAEQFF
>once|TRBV5-1|TRBJ2-7|TRBD2
TGCGCCAGCAGCTTGGGCGGGAGTGACTACGAGCAGTACTTC
CASSLGGSDYEQYF
>-|TRBV6-1|TRBJ1-5|-
TGTGCCAGCAGTGCCTCCTCCGGGACCCTCAATCAGCCCCAGCATTTT
CASSASSGTLNQPQHF
>-|TRBV4-2|TRBJ2-7|TRBD2
TGTGCCAGCAGCCGAGGGACTAGCGGCCCGGGATGGGAGCAGTACTTC
CASSRGTSGPGWEQYF
>-|TRBV19|TRBJ2-1|TRBD1
TGTGCCAGTAGTATACCGACAGGGGCGGGGTACAATGAGCAGTTCTTC
CASSIPTGAGYNEQFF
>-|TRBV9|TRBJ1-1|-
TGTGCCAGCAGCGTAGATGGGACACTCACGACGAACACTGAAGCTTTCTTT
CASSVDGTLTTNTEAFF
>once|TRBV4-1|TRBJ2-5|TRBD2
TGCGCCAGCAGCCAAGATTCCTCGCGGGAGTTAAAGACCCAGTACTTC
CASSQDSSRELKTQYF
>-|TRBV5-1|TRBJ2-3|TRBD2
TGCGCCAGGGGGACTAGCGGGAGGACCGAGTTGAGAGCCATTAGCACAGATACGCAGTATTTT
CARGTSGRTELRAISTDTQYF
>-|TRBV11-2|TRBJ2-7|-
TGTGCCAGCACCCCCGGGGCTCTGGCCTACGAGCAGTACTTC
CASTPGALAYEQYF
>-|TRBV7-2|TRBJ2-7|TRBD2
TGTGCCAGCAGCTCCACCATTTCTAGCGGGAGGGCCTCCGGCCACGAGCAGTACTTC
CASSSTISSGRASGHEQYF